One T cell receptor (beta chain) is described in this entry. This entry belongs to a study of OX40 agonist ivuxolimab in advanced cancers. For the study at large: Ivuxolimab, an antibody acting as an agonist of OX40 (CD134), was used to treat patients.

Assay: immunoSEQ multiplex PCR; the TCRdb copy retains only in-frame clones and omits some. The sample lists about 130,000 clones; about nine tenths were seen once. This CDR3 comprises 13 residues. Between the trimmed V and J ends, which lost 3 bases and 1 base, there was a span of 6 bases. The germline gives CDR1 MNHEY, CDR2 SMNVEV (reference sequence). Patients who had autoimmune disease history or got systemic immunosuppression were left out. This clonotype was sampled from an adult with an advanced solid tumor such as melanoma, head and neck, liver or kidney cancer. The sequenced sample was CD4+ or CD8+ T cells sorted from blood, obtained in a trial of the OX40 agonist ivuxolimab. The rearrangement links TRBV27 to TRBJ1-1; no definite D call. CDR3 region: CASSLMPNTEAFF. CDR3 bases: TGTGCCAGCAGTTTGATGCCGAACACTGAAGCTTTCTTT.